Sequencing of this TCR beta chain was carried out in a study of OX40 agonist ivuxolimab in advanced cancers. Whole-study context: At doses from 0.01 to 10 mg/kg, patients were given intravenous ivuxolimab every 2 weeks. Earlier anti-PD-1, anti-PD-L1 or anti-CTLA-4 therapy was permitted; about 38% had received some. Three patients had partial responses: one hepatocellular carcinoma, two cutaneous melanoma. Study outcomes and limitations: Doses of 0.1 to 3.0 mg/kg were accompanied by clonal expansion of CD4+ and CD8+ blood T cells by week 6.

The CDR3 is 19 residues long. The germline V gene has CDR1 SGHTS and CDR2 YDEGEE. V lost 0 bases to trimming and J lost 5 bases; unmatched junction nucleotides: 16. As regards this clone: The target antigen is unknown.

The table came from immunoSEQ multiplex PCR; TCRdb's copy has only in-frame clones and leaves some out. The repertoire consists of about 36,000 clones, with 88% occurring once and the leading ten covering roughly 4%. This sample comprised CD4+ or CD8+ T cells sorted from blood, obtained in a trial of the OX40 agonist ivuxolimab. The chain combines TRBV5-8 with TRBJ2-3, with 9 bases aligning to TRBD2. The TCR originated in an adult with an advanced solid tumor such as melanoma, head and neck, liver or kidney cancer. The CDR3 DNA sequence: TGTGCCAGCAGCTTGGGAAGGGTTTCAGCGGGAGGAGGTGTAGATACGCAGTATTTT. As protein: CASSLGRVSAGGGVDTQYF.